Below, 2 T cell receptor beta chains from the same sample are listed, as sequenced in a study of blood T cell repertoires in COVID-19. The assay was immunoSEQ multiplex PCR, and TCRdb's table has in-frame clones only and misses some. The sample includes about 220,000 clones, around 87% of them seen just once. Input material: PBMCs or T cells enriched from blood (not recorded which). The receptor set was obtained from a man aged 25 to 40 who had been exposed to COVID-19.

The chain links TRBV29-1 to TRBJ1-5; 10 nucleotides line up with TRBD1. Germline trimming cut 6 bases from V and 2 bases from J; bases unmatched to any gene: 4. CDR3 size: 14 residues. The germline V gene has CDR1 SQVTM and CDR2 ANQGSEA. The DNA for the CDR3 is TGCAGCGTGACGACAGGGGGCGGCAATCAGCCCCAGCATTTT. Residues: CSVTTGGGNQPQHF.

The J gene is TRBJ1-2, the V gene TRBV2; 9 positions agree with TRBD1. The length of the CDR3 is 15 residues. V lost 6 bases, J lost 4 bases, and 9 bases stayed unmatched. The germline V gene encodes CDR1 SNHLY and CDR2 FYNNEI. This CDR3 is CASRISWTGAYGYTF. CDR3 nucleotides: TGTGCCAGCAGGATATCTTGGACAGGGGCCTATGGCTACACCTTC.